This entry lists 7 T cell receptor beta chains sequenced from one sample in a study of blood T cells in healthy people across ages. Next came a second PCR, run for about 7 to 12 cycles, which used a sample-barcoded 5' primer along with a J-beta primer mix. A single record per CDR3 protein comes from TCRdb applying MiXCR to the 5' RACE reads. The repertoire includes more than 900,000 distinct CDR3 sequences, less than 25% of them detected once, and around 0.75% sits in the top ten. These sequences were also reported in another study, on T cells of mothers and their children.

Sequencing was done on a sample of blood. The receptors come from a girl under 10 years old in good health.

This clonotype was counted a few times. Because the CDR3 is missing its conserved closing phenylalanine or tryptophan, this is likely a read error. This chain uses TRBV20-1 with TRBJ1-5; 8 bases are a match to TRBD1. Germline CDR1 reads DFQATT; CDR2 reads SNEGSKA (reference sequence). This CDR3 is built from 15 residues. V lost 4 bases to trimming and J lost 0 bases; unmatched junction nucleotides: 5. The CDR3 DNA reads as TGCAGTGCTAAGGAGGACAGGGATAGCAATCAGCCCCAGCATCTT. Its protein product is CSAKEDRDSNQPQHL.

This clonotype came up a few times. The chain has TRBV5-6 and TRBJ2-3; no definite D call. This CDR3 has 16 amino acids. V lost 0 bases, J lost 2 bases, and 13 bases lay in between. Germline CDR1 and CDR2: SGHDT and YYEEEE. The CDR3 nucleotides read TGTGCCAGCAGCTTGGTCGGAAGTCTCTACACAGATACGCAGTATTTT. It encodes CASSLVGSLYTDTQYF.

The V call is TRBV7-2, the J call TRBJ2-3; 7 bases match TRBD1. With V trimmed by 5 bases and J by 2 bases, 10 bases remained unmatched. The CDR3 consists of 16 residues. CDR1 SGHTA and CDR2 FQGNSA come from the germline V gene. In DNA form, the CDR3 reads TGTGCCAGCAGCACCCGAGGACAGGCCCACACAGATACGCAGTATTTT. Translation gives CASSTRGQAHTDTQYF. Full variable domain (rest looked up from reference TRBV7-2 and TRBJ2-3): GAGVSQSPSNKVTEKGKDVELRCDPISGHTALYWYRQSLGQGLEFLIYFQGNSAPDKSGLPSDRFSAERTGGSVSTLTIQRTQQEDSAVYLCASSTRGQAHTDTQYFGPGTRLTVL.

The genes are TRBV13 and TRBJ2-5; 9 bases align to TRBD1. The CDR3 totals 14 residues. Losses at the gene ends were 5 bases for V and 6 bases for J; bases not matched to a gene: 7. Germline-derived CDR1 and CDR2 are PRHDT and FYEKMQ (reference sequence). The CDR3 protein is CASSRRQGGKTQYF. CDR3 nucleotide sequence: TGTGCCAGCAGCCGACGACAGGGGGGAAAGACCCAGTACTTC.

CDR3 coding DNA: TGTGCCATCAGTGAGCCCGTTGGAGTAGGCGAGCAGTACTTC. Translating gives CAISEPVGVGEQYF. The gene calls are TRBV10-3 and TRBJ2-7; D gene uncertain. Trimming left V 2 bases short and J 6 bases short, with 14 bases between. This CDR3 has 14 residues. Germline-derived CDR1 and CDR2 are ENHRY and SYGVKD.

In this sample, this clonotype turned up a few times. The CDR3 sequence: CASSPSGWYGANVLTF. The CDR3 DNA reads as TGTGCCAGCAGTCCCTCGGGGTGGTACGGGGCCAACGTCCTGACTTTC. This chain uses TRBV6-2 or TRBV6-3 with TRBJ2-6; tentatively, D is TRBD2 (5 bases). In germline, CDR1 is MNHEY, CDR2 SVGEGT. Trimming pared 5 bases from V and 4 bases from J, leaving 15 bases between. This CDR3 has 16 residues.

The sample holds a few counts of this clonotype. The rearrangement links TRBV9 to TRBJ2-1, with D perhaps matching TRBD2 (6 bases). V was trimmed by 1 base and J by 8 bases, leaving 7 bases between them. The CDR3 is 12 residues long. The germline V gene has CDR1 SGDLS and CDR2 YYNGEE. DNA for the CDR3: TGTGCCAGCAGCGTATGGGGGGATGAGCAGTTCTTC. Protein sequence: CASSVWGDEQFF. The variable domain in full, completed from reference TRBV9 and TRBJ2-1, reads DSGVTQTPKHLITATGQRVTLRCSPRSGDLSVYWYQQSLDQGLQFLIQYYNGEERAKGNILERFSAQQFPDLHSELNLSSLELGDSALYFCASSVWGDEQFFGPGTRLTVL.